This T cell receptor beta chain emerged from a study of regulatory T cells in long-lasting Graves disease. Findings and caveats of the study: The study examined only peripheral blood, not thyroid tissue.

CDR3-region Arm-PCR and iRepertoire HTBI primers produced the TCR beta libraries. MiXCR was run by TCRdb on the multiplex PCR reads, yielding one entry per CDR3 protein. Counted here are some 330,000 distinct CDR3 sequences, 23% occurring once; the ten biggest clones make up around 30%. Per germline, CDR1 SGHTA and CDR2 FQGTGA. CDR3 length equals 13 residues. V lost 6 bases, J lost 5 bases, and 13 bases lay in between. This clonotype has only a few counts. Antigen unknown. Time point denoted: persistent/refractory GD, antithyroid drugs over 5 years with positive TRAb. Researchers made the TCR library from RNA that was extracted from PBMCs. Recruitment took place at an endocrinology department in Xi'an, China.

The clonotype comes from a woman aged 40 to 50 with Graves disease. J is TRBJ1-1 and V is TRBV7-3, with D unresolved. The sample in question was peripheral blood mononuclear cells (PBMCs), obtained when the disease was refractory, from a patient treated with antithyroid drugs. The DNA of the CDR3 is TGTGCCAGCAGTTTACAAGCCGGGACTGAAGCTTTCTTT. Translated: CASSLQAGTEAFF.